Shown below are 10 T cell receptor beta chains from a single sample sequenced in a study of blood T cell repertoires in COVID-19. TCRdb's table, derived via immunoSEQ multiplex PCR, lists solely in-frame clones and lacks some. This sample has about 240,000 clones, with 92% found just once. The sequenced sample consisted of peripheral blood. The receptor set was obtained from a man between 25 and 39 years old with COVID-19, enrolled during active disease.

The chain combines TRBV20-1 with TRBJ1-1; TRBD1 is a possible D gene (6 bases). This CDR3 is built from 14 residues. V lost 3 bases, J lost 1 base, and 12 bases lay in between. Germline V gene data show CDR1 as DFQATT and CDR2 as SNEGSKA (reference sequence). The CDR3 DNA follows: TGCAGTGCTAGTCCGGGACAAAGGAACACTGAAGCTTTCTTT. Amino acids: CSASPGQRNTEAFF.

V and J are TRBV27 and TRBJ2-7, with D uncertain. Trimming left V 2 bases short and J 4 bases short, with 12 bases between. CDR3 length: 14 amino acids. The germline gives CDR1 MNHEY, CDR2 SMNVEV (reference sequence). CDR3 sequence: CASSLGGPNYEQYF. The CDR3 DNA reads TGTGCCAGCAGTTTAGGTGGCCCAAATTACGAGCAGTACTTC.

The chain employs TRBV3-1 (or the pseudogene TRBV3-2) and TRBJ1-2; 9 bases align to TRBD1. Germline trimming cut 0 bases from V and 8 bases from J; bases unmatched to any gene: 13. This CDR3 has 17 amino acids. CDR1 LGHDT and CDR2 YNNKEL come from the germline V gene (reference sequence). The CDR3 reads CASSQDRVGTGFSGYTF. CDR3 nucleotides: TGTGCCAGCAGCCAAGATAGAGTCGGGACAGGGTTTAGCGGCTACACCTTC.

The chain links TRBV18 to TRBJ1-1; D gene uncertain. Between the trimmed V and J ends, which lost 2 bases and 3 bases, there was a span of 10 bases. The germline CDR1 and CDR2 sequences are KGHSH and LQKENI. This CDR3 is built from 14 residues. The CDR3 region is CASSPKRVDTEAFF. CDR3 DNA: TGTGCCAGCTCACCAAAACGGGTCGACACTGAAGCTTTCTTT.

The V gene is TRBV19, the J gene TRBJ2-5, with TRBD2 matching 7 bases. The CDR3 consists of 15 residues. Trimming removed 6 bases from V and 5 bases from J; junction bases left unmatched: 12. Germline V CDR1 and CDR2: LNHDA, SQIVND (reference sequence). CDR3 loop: CASRPFGTSVETQYF. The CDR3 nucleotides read TGTGCCAGTAGACCTTTCGGTACTAGCGTGGAGACCCAGTACTTC.

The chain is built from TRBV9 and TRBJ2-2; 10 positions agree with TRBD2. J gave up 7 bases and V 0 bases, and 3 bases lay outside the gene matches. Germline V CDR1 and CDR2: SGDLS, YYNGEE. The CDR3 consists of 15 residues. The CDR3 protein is CASSVERGGLGELFF. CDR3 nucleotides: TGTGCCAGCAGCGTAGAGCGGGGGGGCCTCGGGGAGCTGTTTTTT.

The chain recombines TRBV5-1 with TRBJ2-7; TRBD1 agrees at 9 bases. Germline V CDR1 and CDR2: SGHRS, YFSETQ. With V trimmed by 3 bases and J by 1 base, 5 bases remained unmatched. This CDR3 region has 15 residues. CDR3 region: CASSSTGTGSYEQYF. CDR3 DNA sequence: TGCGCCAGCAGCTCCACCGGGACAGGGTCCTACGAGCAGTACTTC.

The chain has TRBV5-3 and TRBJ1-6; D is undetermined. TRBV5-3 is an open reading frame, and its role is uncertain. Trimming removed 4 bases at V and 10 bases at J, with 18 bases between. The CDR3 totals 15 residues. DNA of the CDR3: TGTGCCAGAAGCCAACGAAACAAGAGGAAATCACCCCTCCACTTT. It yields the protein CARSQRNKRKSPLHF.

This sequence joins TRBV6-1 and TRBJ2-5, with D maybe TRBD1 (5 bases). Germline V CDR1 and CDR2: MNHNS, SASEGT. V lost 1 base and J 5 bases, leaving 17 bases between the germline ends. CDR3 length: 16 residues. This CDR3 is CASSEETAGKGETQYF. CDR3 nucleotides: TGTGCCAGCAGTGAAGAGACAGCCGGCAAAGGGGAGACCCAGTACTTC.

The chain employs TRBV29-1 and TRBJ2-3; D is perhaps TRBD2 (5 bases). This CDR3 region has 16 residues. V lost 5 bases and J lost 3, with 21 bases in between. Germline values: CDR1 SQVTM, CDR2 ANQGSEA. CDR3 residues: CSVHPPGGFGTDTQYF. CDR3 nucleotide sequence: TGCAGCGTTCACCCCCCAGGCGGGTTTGGAACAGATACGCAGTATTTT.